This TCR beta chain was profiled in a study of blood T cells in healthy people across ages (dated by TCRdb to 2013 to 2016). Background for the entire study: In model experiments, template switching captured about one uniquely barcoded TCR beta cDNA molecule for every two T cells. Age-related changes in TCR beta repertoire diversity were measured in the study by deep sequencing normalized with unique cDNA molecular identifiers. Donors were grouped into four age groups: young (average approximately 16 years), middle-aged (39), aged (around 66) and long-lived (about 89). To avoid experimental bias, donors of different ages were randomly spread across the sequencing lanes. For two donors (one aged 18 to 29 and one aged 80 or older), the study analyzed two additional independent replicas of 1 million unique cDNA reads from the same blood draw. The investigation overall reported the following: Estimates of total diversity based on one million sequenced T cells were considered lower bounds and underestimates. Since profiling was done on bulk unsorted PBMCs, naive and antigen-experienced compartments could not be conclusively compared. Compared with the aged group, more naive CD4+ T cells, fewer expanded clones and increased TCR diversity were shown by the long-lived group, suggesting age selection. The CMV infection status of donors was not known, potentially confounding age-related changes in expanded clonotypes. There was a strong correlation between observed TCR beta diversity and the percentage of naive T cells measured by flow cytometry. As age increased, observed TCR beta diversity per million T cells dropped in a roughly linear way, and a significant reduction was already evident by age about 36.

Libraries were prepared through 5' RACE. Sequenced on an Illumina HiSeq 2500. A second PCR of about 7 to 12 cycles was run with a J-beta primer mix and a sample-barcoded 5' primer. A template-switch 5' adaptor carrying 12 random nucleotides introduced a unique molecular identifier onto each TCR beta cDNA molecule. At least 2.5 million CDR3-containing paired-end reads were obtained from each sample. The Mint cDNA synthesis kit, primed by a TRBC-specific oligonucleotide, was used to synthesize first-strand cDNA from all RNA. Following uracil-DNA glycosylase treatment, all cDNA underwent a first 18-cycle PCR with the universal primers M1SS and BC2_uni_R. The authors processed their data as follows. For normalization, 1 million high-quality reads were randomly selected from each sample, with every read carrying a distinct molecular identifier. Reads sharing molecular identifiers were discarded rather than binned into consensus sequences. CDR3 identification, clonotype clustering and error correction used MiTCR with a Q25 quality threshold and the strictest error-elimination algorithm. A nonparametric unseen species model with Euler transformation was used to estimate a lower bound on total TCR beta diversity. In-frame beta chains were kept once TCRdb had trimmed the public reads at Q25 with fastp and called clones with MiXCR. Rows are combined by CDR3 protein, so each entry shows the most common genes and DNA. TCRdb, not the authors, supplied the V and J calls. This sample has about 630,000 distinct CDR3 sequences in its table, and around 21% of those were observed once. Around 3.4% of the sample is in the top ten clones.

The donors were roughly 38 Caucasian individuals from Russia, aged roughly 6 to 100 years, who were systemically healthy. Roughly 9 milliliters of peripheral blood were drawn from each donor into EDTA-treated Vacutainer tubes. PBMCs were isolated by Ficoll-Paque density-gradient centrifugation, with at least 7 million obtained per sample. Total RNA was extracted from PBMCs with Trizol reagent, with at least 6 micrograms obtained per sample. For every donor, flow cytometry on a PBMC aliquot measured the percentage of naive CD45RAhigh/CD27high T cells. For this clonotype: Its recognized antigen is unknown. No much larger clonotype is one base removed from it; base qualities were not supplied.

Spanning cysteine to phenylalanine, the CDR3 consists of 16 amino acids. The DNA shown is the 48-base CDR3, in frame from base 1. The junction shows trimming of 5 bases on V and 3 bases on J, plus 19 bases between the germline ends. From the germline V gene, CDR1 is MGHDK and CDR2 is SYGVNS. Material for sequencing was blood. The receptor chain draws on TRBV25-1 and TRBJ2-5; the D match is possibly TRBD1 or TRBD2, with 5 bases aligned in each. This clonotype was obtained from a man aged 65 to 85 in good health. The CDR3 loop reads CASSPYPGRPEETQYF. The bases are TGTGCCAGCAGTCCGTACCCGGGACGCCCAGAAGAGACCCAGTACTTC.